This T cell receptor (beta chain) is drawn from a study of T cell repertoires in cytomegalovirus infection. On the study more broadly: TCR beta signatures that were public indicated CMV infection and matching HLA type.

This clonotype was seen at least ten times. Its antigen is as yet unknown. Overall study findings and caveats: HLA-C-restricted TCR beta clonotypes specific for CMV led the ex vivo response. Carriers of CMV plus the relevant HLA were identified by cumulative public TCR beta family frequency.

TCRdb re-called the reads with MiXCR, one entry per CDR3 protein. The sample carries about 190,000 distinct CDR3 sequences, approximately 30% recorded once. Trimming removed 2 bases from V and 10 bases from J, with 13 bases in between. Germline CDR1 SGHRS, CDR2 YFSETQ. The CDR3 runs to 13 residues. The receptor was isolated from a human donor in good health (CMV status not recorded). Some clones in this sample may be carry-over from other donors' samples. Input material: PBMCs. V usage is TRBV5-1 and J usage is TRBJ1-5; D perhaps matches TRBD1 (6 bases). The CDR3 region has the DNA TGCGCCAGCAGCTTTGAGGGGGACCGCCCCCAGCATTTT. Residues: CASSFEGDRPQHF.